A single sample gave rise to the 8 T cell receptor beta chains below, sequenced in a study of tumour-infiltrating T cells in Burkitt lymphoma. Generated by immunoSEQ multiplex PCR, the TCRdb table keeps only in-frame clones and is missing some. This sample carries under 1,500 clones, about 11% of them seen once, and the ten largest clones take almost 5%. Input material: tumor tissue. These TCRs come from a human donor with Burkitt lymphoma.

This chain uses TRBV29-1 with TRBJ1-1, with 9 nucleotides matching TRBD1. Germline V gives CDR1 SQVTM, CDR2 ANQGSEA. This CDR3 region has 14 residues. Trimming at V came to 2 bases and at J to 6 bases, leaving 7 bases not matched to a gene. CDR3 sequence reads: CSVEPTGGLAEAFF. CDR3 nucleotide sequence: TGCAGCGTTGAACCCACAGGGGGCTTAGCTGAAGCTTTCTTT.

This clone occurred a few times. V and J are TRBV5-8 and TRBJ1-3; no definite D call. V lost 2 bases and J 5 bases, leaving 5 bases between the germline ends. This CDR3 contains 12 residues. CDR1 and CDR2 from the germline V gene are SGHTS and YDEGEE. In nucleotides, the CDR3 is TGTGCCAGCAGCTTAGGCAGAAACACCATATATTTT. It encodes CASSLGRNTIYF.

The chain employs TRBV7-2 and TRBJ2-5; 7 nucleotides agree with TRBD1. The V segment lost 1 base and the J segment 2 bases; nucleotides outside the gene matches: 4. This CDR3 has 15 amino acids. Germline CDR1 reads SGHTA; CDR2 reads FQGNSA. The CDR3 sequence is CASSLVGTAQETQYF. The DNA of the CDR3 is TGTGCCAGCAGCTTAGTGGGGACAGCGCAAGAGACCCAGTACTTC.

This clone was picked up a small number of times. The V and J genes are TRBV5-1 and TRBJ2-5; D ambiguous. The ends were cut back, 4 bases at V and 5 bases at J, with 12 bases in the middle. The length of the CDR3 is 13 residues. Per the germline V gene, CDR1 is SGHRS and CDR2 is YFSETQ. The CDR3 sequence: CASSDGPGETQYF. CDR3 DNA: TGCGCCAGCAGCGATGGCCCCGGGGAGACCCAGTACTTC.

This clone was detected only a few times. This chain uses TRBV2 with TRBJ1-1; TRBD1 aligns across 9 bases. Germline CDR1 reads SNHLY; CDR2 reads FYNNEI. Unmatched junction bases numbered 4, after V lost 10 bases and J lost 1 base. The CDR3 extends over 13 amino acids. CDR3 nucleotides: TGTGCCACCATGGACAGGGGGAACACTGAAGCTTTCTTT. Amino acids: CATMDRGNTEAFF.

This chain connects TRBV4-1 to TRBJ2-7; TRBD2 might be the D (5 bases). CDR3 length: 14 residues. Looked up from germline, CDR1 is MGHRA and CDR2 is YSYEKL. Trimming cost V 3 bases and J 9 bases, with 18 bases left between them. The CDR3 reads CASSHAAESAGQYF. In DNA form, the CDR3 reads TGCGCCAGCAGCCACGCAGCGGAGTCGGCGGGGCAGTACTTC.

This clone was observed a handful of times. The gene calls are TRBV9 and TRBJ2-1; D might be TRBD2 (6 bases). The CDR3 is made up of 15 amino acids. Germline assignment: CDR1 SGDLS and CDR2 YYNGEE. V was pared by 1 base and J by 5 bases, with 13 bases between. The CDR3 protein is CASSVRQGGDNEQFF. As DNA, the CDR3 is TGTGCCAGCAGCGTACGGCAGGGAGGAGACAATGAGCAGTTCTTC. Combining the CDR3 with reference TRBV9 and TRBJ2-1 gives the whole variable domain DSGVTQTPKHLITATGQRVTLRCSPRSGDLSVYWYQQSLDQGLQFLIQYYNGEERAKGNILERFSAQQFPDLHSELNLSSLELGDSALYFCASSVRQGGDNEQFFGPGTRLTVL.

V is TRBV4-1 and J is TRBJ1-4; no definite D call. The CDR3 loop spans 18 amino acids. Per the germline V gene, CDR1 is MGHRA and CDR2 is YSYEKL. Trimming left V 6 bases short and J 0 bases short, with 20 bases between. CDR3 DNA sequence: TGCGCCAGCAGAAGCGTGGTTGGCAGCCTTTCAACTAATGAAAAACTGTTTTTT. Its protein product is CASRSVVGSLSTNEKLFF.